Listed here is a single TCR beta chain. Its cognate antigen has yet to be identified. Per-nucleotide qualities are absent, and no much larger clonotype sits a single base away. The trial excluded patients who had a history of autoimmune disease or were on systemic immunosuppression. In every dose cohort, peripheral blood was drawn for TCR sequencing at baseline, cycle 4 day 1, and cycle 7 day 1. Samples came from an open-label, multicenter, first-in-human phase I dose-escalation trial of ivuxolimab. Adults with locally advanced or metastatic melanoma, renal cell, hepatocellular, or head and neck squamous cell carcinoma were enrolled in the trial. Before TCR sequencing, CD4+ T cells and CD8+ T cells were sorted from peripheral blood as separate populations. Genomic DNA was isolated from the sorted cells so that the TCRbeta CDR3 region could be sequenced. The immunoSEQ Assay was used to sequence the TCRbeta CDR3 regions. TCRdb mirrors the immuneACCESS table, restricted to in-frame sequences. Some clones are absent from its copies; in checked studies, under half trace to an unresolved V gene, and the reason for the others is unknown. The sample table holds around 75,000 clones, of which just under 90% were seen once. Of the sample, less than 3% falls within the top ten clones.

This entry belongs to a study of OX40 agonist ivuxolimab in advanced cancers. For the study in its entirety: The costimulatory receptor OX40 (CD134) was targeted by ivuxolimab, a fully human IgG2 agonistic monoclonal antibody. Intravenous ivuxolimab was administered to patients every 2 weeks at six dose levels: 0.01, 0.1, 0.3, 1.5, 3 and 10 mg/kg. Of the approximately 50 patients in dose escalation, some 20 had hepatocellular carcinoma, some 15 had melanoma, 9 had renal cell carcinoma and 9 had head and neck cancer. The dose-escalation cohort was 80% to 90% male with a mean age of about 58 years, ranging from 23 to 79. Patients were allowed to have had prior anti-PD-1, anti-PD-L1 or anti-CTLA-4 therapy, and around two fifths of the dose-escalation patients had been treated with checkpoint inhibitors. Three dose-escalation patients achieved partial responses, one with hepatocellular carcinoma and two with cutaneous melanoma. Peripheral TCRbeta sequencing aimed to test whether ivuxolimab altered TCR sequence diversity and caused clonal T-cell expansion. The paper describes the monotherapy dose-escalation part (N of about 50 patients) of the phase I trial of ivuxolimab.

Broader findings and caveats from the paper: The antigen specificity of the clonally expanded peripheral T cells was not determined. In the 0.1-3.0 mg/kg groups, partial responders had among the lowest normalized peripheral clonal expansion, particularly in CD8+ T cells. After ivuxolimab, more expanded clones were found on average in CD8+ T cells than in CD4+ T cells. Low levels of normalized T-cell clonal expansion were also seen in some patients who did not respond. At doses of 0.1 to 3.0 mg/kg, clonal expansion of both CD4+ and CD8+ T cells in blood was seen between baseline and week 6.

Looking up the germline V gene yields CDR1 SGHDN and CDR2 FVKESK. The CDR3 contains 15 residues, cysteine and phenylalanine counted. Only the CDR3 portion is preserved as DNA: 45 bases, with reading frame beginning at the first base. V and J lose 0 bases and 6 bases, and a span of 14 bases separates them. The sample consisted of CD4+ or CD8+ T cells sorted from blood, taken in a trial of the OX40 agonist ivuxolimab. This clonotype was sampled from an adult with an advanced solid tumor such as melanoma, head and neck, liver or kidney cancer. This chain joins TRBV14 to TRBJ1-2, and possibly TRBD1, on 6 matching bases. The CDR3 here reads CASSQDSGAPDGYTF. The nucleotide sequence is given as TGTGCCAGCAGCCAAGACTCGGGGGCGCCGGATGGCTACACCTTC.